This T cell receptor beta chain was obtained from a study of T cells in Graves' hyperthyroidism and ophthalmopathy. The CDR3 loop spans 15 amino acids. Trimming shortened V by 1 base and J by 0 bases, and 9 bases separated the two germline ends. The study enrolled patients aged 18 to 65 with newly diagnosed hyperthyroidism of under 2 months' duration. Amplified TCR beta CDR3 regions came from RNA transcripts. Primed by the HTBI set, a first-round RT-PCR was run on the TCR CDR3. TCRdb recomputed calls from the multiplex PCR reads with MiXCR, one row per CDR3 protein. The data show 800,000 or so distinct CDR3 sequences, with roughly 37% seen just once and more than 7% held by the top ten.

V usage is TRBV12-3 or TRBV12-4 and J usage is TRBJ1-1; D remains unclear. The specimen was blood. The sequence came from a man aged 18-30 years with Graves' hyperthyroidism. Here the CDR3 DNA reads TGTGCCAGCAGTTTAGTAGGCCTCATGAACACTGAAGCTTTCTTT. Translating gives CASSLVGLMNTEAFF.